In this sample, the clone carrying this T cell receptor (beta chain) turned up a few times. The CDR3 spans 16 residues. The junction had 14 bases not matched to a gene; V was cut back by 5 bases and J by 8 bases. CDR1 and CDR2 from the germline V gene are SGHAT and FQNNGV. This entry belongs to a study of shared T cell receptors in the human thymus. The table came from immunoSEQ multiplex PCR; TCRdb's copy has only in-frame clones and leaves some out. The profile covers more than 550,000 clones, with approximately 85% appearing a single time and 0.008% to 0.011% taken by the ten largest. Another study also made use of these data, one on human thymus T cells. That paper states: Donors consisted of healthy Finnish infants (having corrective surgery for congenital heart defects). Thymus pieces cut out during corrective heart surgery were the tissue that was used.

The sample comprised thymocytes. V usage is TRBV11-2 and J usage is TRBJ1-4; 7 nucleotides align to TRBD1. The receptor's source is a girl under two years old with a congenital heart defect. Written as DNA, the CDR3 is TGTGCCAGCAGCCTCCCGGAGAGGGGGCGCAAGGAAAAACTGTTTTTT. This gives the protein CASSLPERGRKEKLFF.